The TCR beta chain under discussion was sequenced for a study of cytomegalovirus exposure and HLA in healthy donors. About the research overall: Caucasian-associated ancestry cluster membership applied to around 76% of a few hundred genotyped donors.

The PCR made use of 60 Vbeta and 13 Jbeta primers. Sequencing used immunoSEQ multiplex PCR; TCRdb keeps in-frame clones, though not all of them. The sample comprises fewer than 150,000 clones, 80% of which are singletons, and around 2% rests with the top ten. The CDR3 is made up of 15 amino acids. Germline loops: CDR1 LGHNT, CDR2 FRNRAP. With V trimmed by 6 bases and J by 0 bases, 6 bases remained unmatched. This clone was seen only once. The rearrangement uses TRBV12-5 and TRBJ2-3, with TRBD1 identical over 7 bases. This sequence originates from a man younger than 40 in good health and CMV-seronegative. The material sequenced was PBMCs. As DNA, the CDR3 is TGTGCTAGTGGCCCAACAGGGGATAGCACAGATACGCAGTATTTT. It encodes CASGPTGDSTDTQYF.